Listed below are T cell receptor beta chains from one sample, sequenced in a study of CD8 T cells in ankylosing spondylitis. A single record per CDR3 protein comes from TCRdb applying MiXCR to the 5' RACE reads. The sample holds around 210,000 distinct CDR3 sequences; 7% to 10% are singletons and the top ten take 4% to 5.5%. The sample was blood, either unsorted or a sorted T cell fraction (not recorded which). These receptors all stem from a female donor with ankylosing spondylitis or in good health (not recorded which). Each CDR3 is given with its conserved first and last residue. Fields, in order: D gene, J gene, V gene, clone size, CDR3 protein, CDR3 DNA. The D gene is left open where the match is weak. A row's size may be missing; if present it is once, few, many or a size class.

D: .; J: TRBJ2-7; V: TRBV28; size: many; CDR3: CASREPRVYEQYF; DNA: TGTGCCAGCAGGGAGCCTAGGGTCTACGAGCAGTACTTC
D: .; J: TRBJ1-5; V: TRBV6-1; size: many; CDR3: CASSRGSSNQPQHF; DNA: TGTGCCAGCAGCCGAGGTTCTAGCAATCAGCCCCAGCATTTT
D: .; J: TRBJ2-7; V: TRBV20-1; size: many; CDR3: CSAKRVPYEQYF; DNA: TGCAGTGCTAAGCGGGTCCCCTACGAGCAGTACTTC
D: .; J: TRBJ2-7; V: TRBV7-2; size: many; CDR3: CASSYGGEQYF; DNA: TGTGCCAGCAGCTATGGTGGGGAGCAGTACTTC
D: TRBD2; J: TRBJ2-1; V: TRBV30; size: many; CDR3: CAGLAGGEQFF; DNA: TGTGCTGGGCTAGCGGGAGGAGAGCAGTTCTTC
D: TRBD2; J: TRBJ2-1; V: TRBV6-2/TRBV6-3; size: many; CDR3: CASSPLGGGYNEQFF; DNA: TGTGCCAGCAGTCCCTTGGGCGGGGGCTACAATGAGCAGTTCTTC
D: .; J: TRBJ1-2; V: TRBV19; size: many; CDR3: CASSELGDSYGYTF; DNA: TGTGCCAGTAGTGAATTGGGGGACTCCTATGGCTACACCTTC
D: .; J: TRBJ2-1; V: TRBV9; size: many; CDR3: CASSVGVNEQFF; DNA: TGTGCCAGCAGCGTAGGTGTCAATGAGCAGTTCTTC
D: TRBD1; J: TRBJ2-5; V: TRBV7-2; size: many; CDR3: CASSFNRGGQETQYF; DNA: TGTGCCAGCAGCTTTAACAGGGGTGGGCAAGAGACCCAGTACTTC
D: .; J: TRBJ1-2; V: TRBV7-2; size: few; CDR3: CASSLYSAGRGYGYTF; DNA: TGTGCCAGCAGCTTATACAGTGCCGGTAGGGGCTATGGCTACACCTTC
D: .; J: TRBJ2-6; V: TRBV19; size: few; CDR3: CASSTYRSGANVLTF; DNA: TGTGCCAGTAGTACTTACCGCTCTGGGGCCAACGTCCTGACTTTC
D: .; J: TRBJ2-2; V: TRBV4-2; size: many; CDR3: CASSHERARLVNTGELFF; DNA: TGTGCCAGCAGCCACGAAAGAGCCCGACTGGTAAACACCGGGGAGCTGTTTTTT
D: .; J: TRBJ2-1; V: TRBV20-1; size: many; CDR3: CSARGATGIYNEQFF; DNA: TGCAGTGCTAGAGGGGCAACGGGAATCTACAATGAGCAGTTCTTC
D: TRBD1; J: TRBJ2-7; V: TRBV10-3; size: many; CDR3: CAISEWDRAYEQYF; DNA: TGTGCCATCAGTGAGTGGGACAGGGCCTACGAGCAGTACTTC
D: TRBD2; J: TRBJ2-1; V: TRBV3-1; size: many; CDR3: CASSTRNLSGSSYNEQFF; DNA: TGTGCCAGCAGCACCCGCAATCTTAGCGGGAGCTCCTACAATGAGCAGTTCTTC
D: .; J: TRBJ1-5; V: TRBV19; size: few; CDR3: CASFQPGEQPQHF; DNA: TGTGCCAGTTTCCAACCTGGGGAGCAGCCCCAGCATTTT
D: TRBD1; J: TRBJ2-1; V: TRBV29-1; size: many; CDR3: CSVRGQGPSNEQFF; DNA: TGCAGCGTTCGTGGACAGGGACCTTCCAATGAGCAGTTCTTC
D: .; J: TRBJ2-1; V: TRBV9; size: many; CDR3: CASSATDGFNEQFF; DNA: TGTGCCAGCAGCGCCACGGACGGGTTCAATGAGCAGTTCTTC
D: TRBD2; J: TRBJ2-1; V: TRBV5-6; size: many; CDR3: CASSLGSASGYNEQFF; DNA: TGTGCCAGCAGCTTGGGATCGGCTAGCGGATACAATGAGCAGTTCTTC
D: TRBD1; J: TRBJ2-7; V: TRBV12-3/TRBV12-4; size: .; CDR3: CASSQDRGCGEQYF; DNA: TGTGCCAGCAGTCAGGACAGGGGGTGCGGCGAGCAGTACTTC
D: .; J: TRBJ2-5; V: TRBV15; size: many; CDR3: CATSRDSGQETQYF; DNA: TGTGCCACCAGCAGAGATTCAGGCCAAGAGACCCAGTACTTC
D: TRBD1; J: TRBJ1-5; V: TRBV29-1; size: many; CDR3: CSATDRDPDQPQHF; DNA: TGCAGCGCAACGGACAGGGACCCCGATCAGCCCCAGCATTTT
D: .; J: TRBJ1-1; V: TRBV12-3/TRBV12-4; size: many; CDR3: CASSTWGRVGETEAFF; DNA: TGTGCCAGCAGTACTTGGGGAAGGGTGGGGGAGACTGAAGCTTTCTTT
D: TRBD1; J: TRBJ2-7; V: TRBV2; size: many; CDR3: CASSVTGTGFNEQYF; DNA: TGTGCCAGCAGTGTAACCGGGACAGGGTTCAACGAGCAGTACTTC
D: .; J: TRBJ2-5; V: TRBV3-1; size: many; CDR3: CASSQRSSQETQYF; DNA: TGTGCCAGCAGCCAACGTAGCTCCCAAGAGACCCAGTACTTC
D: .; J: TRBJ2-7; V: TRBV4-3; size: many; CDR3: CASSQVQDYEQYF; DNA: TGCGCCAGCAGCCAAGTTCAGGACTACGAGCAGTACTTC
D: .; J: TRBJ2-3; V: TRBV28; size: many; CDR3: CASRAGVLTDTQYF; DNA: TGTGCCAGCAGAGCAGGGGTCCTCACAGATACGCAGTATTTT
D: .; J: TRBJ2-7; V: TRBV18; size: .; CDR3: CASSPQGGAYEQYF; DNA: TGTGCCAGCTCACCCCAGGGCGGGGCCTACGAGCAGTACTTC
D: .; J: TRBJ2-7; V: TRBV28; size: many; CDR3: CASSSTGEDNEQYF; DNA: TGTGCCAGCAGTTCGACAGGAGAAGATAACGAGCAGTACTTC
D: TRBD1; J: TRBJ1-6; V: TRBV27; size: many; CDR3: CASSLRTGFGNSPLHF; DNA: TGTGCCAGCAGTCTAAGGACAGGGTTCGGTAATTCACCCCTCCACTTT
D: TRBD2; J: TRBJ2-1; V: TRBV10-3; size: .; CDR3: CAISEPSGTDNEQFF; DNA: TGTGCCATCAGCGAACCAAGCGGGACCGACAATGAGCAGTTCTTC
D: TRBD2; J: TRBJ2-5; V: TRBV20-1; size: many; CDR3: CSAMGLAGGSGYQETQYF; DNA: TGCAGTGCCATGGGACTAGCGGGAGGGTCTGGGTACCAAGAGACCCAGTACTTC
D: TRBD2; J: TRBJ2-1; V: TRBV5-6; size: many; CDR3: CASSLPSSGLPYNEQFF; DNA: TGTGCCAGCAGCTTGCCCTCTAGCGGCCTCCCCTACAATGAGCAGTTCTTC
D: .; J: TRBJ2-7; V: TRBV4-2; size: .; CDR3: CASSLGTNYEQYF; DNA: TGTGCCAGCAGCCTCGGGACGAACTACGAGCAGTACTTC
D: TRBD1; J: TRBJ1-2; V: TRBV20-1; size: .; CDR3: CSAPLRQGADYGYTF; DNA: TGCAGTGCCCCTCTACGACAGGGGGCAGACTATGGCTACACCTTC
D: .; J: TRBJ2-7; V: TRBV7-2; size: .; CDR3: CASTPLGGTYEQYF; DNA: TGTGCCAGCACCCCGTTGGGGGGTACCTACGAGCAGTACTTC
D: .; J: TRBJ2-4; V: TRBV11-2; size: many; CDR3: CASSLGIVGGGIQYF; DNA: TGTGCCAGCAGCTTAGGGATTGTTGGGGGTGGCATTCAGTACTTC
D: .; J: TRBJ2-2; V: TRBV15; size: many; CDR3: CATSRERIIAGELFF; DNA: TGTGCCACCAGCAGAGAGCGGATAATAGCCGGGGAGCTGTTTTTT
D: TRBD1; J: TRBJ1-2; V: TRBV4-1; size: many; CDR3: CASSQRLSGQGNYGYTF; DNA: TGCGCCAGCAGCCAAAGACTCAGTGGACAGGGGAACTATGGCTACACCTTC